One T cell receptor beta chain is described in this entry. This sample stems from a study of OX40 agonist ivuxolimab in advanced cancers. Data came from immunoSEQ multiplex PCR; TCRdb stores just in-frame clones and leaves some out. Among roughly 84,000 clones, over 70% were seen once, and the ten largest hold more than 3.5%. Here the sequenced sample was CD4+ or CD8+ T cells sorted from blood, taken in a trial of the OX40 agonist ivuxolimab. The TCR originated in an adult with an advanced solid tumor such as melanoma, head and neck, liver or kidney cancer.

CDR3 coding DNA: TGTGCCAGCTCACTTGGACAGGGGGATCAAGAGACCCAGTACTTC. Its translation is CASSLGQGDQETQYF. V gene TRBV18 combines with J gene TRBJ2-5; 10 bases line up with TRBD1. The ends lost 4 bases at V and 2 bases at J; junction bases unmatched: 4. The CDR3 sequence is 15 residues long. Germline loops: CDR1 KGHSH, CDR2 LQKENI.